These 3 T cell receptor beta chains originate from one sample sequenced in a study of cytomegalovirus exposure and HLA in healthy donors. The PCR ran on 60 Vbeta and 13 Jbeta primers. Only in-frame clones appear in the TCRdb table, and some are missing; sequencing was by immunoSEQ multiplex PCR. The table includes about 150,000 clones, roughly 80% detected once. Sequencing was performed on PBMCs. All receptors come from a man aged 35-49 years in good health and CMV-seropositive.

The V gene is TRBV6-1, the J gene TRBJ2-3; tentative D call: TRBD1 (5 bases). The V gene's germline CDR1 is MNHNS and CDR2 SASEGT. The V end was cut by 8 bases, the J end by 6 bases, with 9 bases between. This CDR3 comprises 11 residues. The CDR3 DNA reads as TGTGCCAGCTTTAAGGGGGATACGCAGTATTTT. Residues: CASFKGDTQYF.

This clone was observed a few times. The rearrangement links TRBV5-1 to TRBJ1-4; 8 bases fit TRBD1. The V gene end was trimmed by 3 bases and the J gene end by 0 bases; junction bases not matched to a gene: 4. The CDR3 length is 16 residues. The germline V gene has CDR1 SGHRS and CDR2 YFSETQ. The CDR3 here is CASSWEGQATNEKLFF. DNA of the CDR3: TGCGCCAGCAGCTGGGAGGGACAGGCAACTAATGAAAAACTGTTTTTT.

The chain has TRBV18 and TRBJ2-2; D perhaps matches TRBD1 (6 bases). CDR3 length equals 15 residues. Trimming took off 3 bases at V and 1 base at J, with 9 bases between the two ends. Germline V lookup: CDR1 KGHSH, CDR2 LQKENI. The DNA for the CDR3 is TGTGCCAGCTCACCGGACAGTTTGAACACCGGGGAGCTGTTTTTT. Amino acid sequence: CASSPDSLNTGELFF.